The TCR beta chain described here comes from a study of cytomegalovirus exposure and HLA in healthy donors. Findings of the study overall: In an earlier analysis, in some 500 donors, most V segments appeared productive either ~87% or ~30% of the time. The analysis excluded some indistinguishable V segments, including TRBV6-2 and TRBV6-3. In vitro assays verified that a few CMV-associated chains recognized CMV antigens specifically.

PCR primers comprised 60 Vbeta and 13 Jbeta primers. Per the study methods: Counted up in a later analysis, unique TCR beta chains came to about 83 million, with 9.5 million to 13 million shared. Using immunoSEQ multiplex PCR, the repertoire was profiled, and TCRdb retains in-frame clones only, with some absent. For V, J and clone size, that table is used; D and trimming come from the DNA. The sample includes under 150,000 clones, about 77% of them seen just once. A word on this clone: Antigen unknown.

The length of the CDR3 is 17 residues. Trimming at V came to 4 bases and at J to 4 bases, leaving 12 bases not matched to a gene. The germline V gene has CDR1 LNHDA and CDR2 SQIVND (reference sequence). Material: PBMCs. The rearrangement joins TRBV19 to TRBJ1-1, with 10 bases aligning to TRBD1. This clonotype originated in a man aged 45-65 years in good health and CMV-seronegative. The CDR3 bases are TGTGCCAGTAGTAAGGGACAGGGGCAAGTTTTAGGCACTGAAGCTTTCTTT. This sequence encodes CASSKGQGQVLGTEAFF.